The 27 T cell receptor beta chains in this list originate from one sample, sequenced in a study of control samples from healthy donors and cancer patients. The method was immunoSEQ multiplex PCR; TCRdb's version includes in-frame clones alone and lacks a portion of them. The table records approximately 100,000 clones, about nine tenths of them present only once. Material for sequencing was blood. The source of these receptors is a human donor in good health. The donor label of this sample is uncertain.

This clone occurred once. The CDR3 loop reads CASSYSRVMTNYGYTF. In nucleotides, the CDR3 is TGTGCCAGCAGTTACTCAAGGGTAATGACTAACTATGGCTACACCTTC. The chain has TRBV6-5 and TRBJ1-2; no firm D call. Germline lookup yields CDR1 MNHEY and CDR2 SVGAGI. Trimming removed 0 bases from V and 0 bases from J, with 11 bases in between. The CDR3 is 16 residues long.

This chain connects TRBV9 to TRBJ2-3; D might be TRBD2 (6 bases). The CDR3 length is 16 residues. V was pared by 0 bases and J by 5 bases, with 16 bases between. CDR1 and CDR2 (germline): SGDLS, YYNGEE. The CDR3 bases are TGTGCCAGCAGCGTAGTTACTAGCCTCGGCGGAGATACGCAGTATTTT. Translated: CASSVVTSLGGDTQYF.

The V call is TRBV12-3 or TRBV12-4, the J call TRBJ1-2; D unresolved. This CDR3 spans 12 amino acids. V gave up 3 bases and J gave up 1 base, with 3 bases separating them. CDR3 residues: CASSFNNYGYTF. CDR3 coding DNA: TGTGCCAGCAGTTTCAATAACTATGGCTACACCTTC.

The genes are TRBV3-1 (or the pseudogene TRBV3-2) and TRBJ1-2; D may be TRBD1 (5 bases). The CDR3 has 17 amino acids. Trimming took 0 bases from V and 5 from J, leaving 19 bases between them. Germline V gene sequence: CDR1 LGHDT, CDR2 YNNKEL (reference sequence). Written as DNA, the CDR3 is TGTGCCAGCAGCCAAGATCCTCCAGGGAGAGTAGGATATGGCTACACCTTC. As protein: CASSQDPPGRVGYGYTF.

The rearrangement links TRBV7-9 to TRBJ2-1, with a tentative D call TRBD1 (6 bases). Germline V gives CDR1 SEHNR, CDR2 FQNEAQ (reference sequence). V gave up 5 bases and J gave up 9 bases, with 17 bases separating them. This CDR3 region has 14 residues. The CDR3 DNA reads TGTGCCAGCAGCCCAGAGGGGGAAGTCGGTGAGCAGTTCTTC. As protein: CASSPEGEVGEQFF.

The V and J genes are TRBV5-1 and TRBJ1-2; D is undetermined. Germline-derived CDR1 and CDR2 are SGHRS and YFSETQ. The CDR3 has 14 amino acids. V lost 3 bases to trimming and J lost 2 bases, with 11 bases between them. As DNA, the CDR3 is TGCGCCAGCAGCTCGACGGGGAAGAACTATGGCTACACCTTC. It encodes CASSSTGKNYGYTF.

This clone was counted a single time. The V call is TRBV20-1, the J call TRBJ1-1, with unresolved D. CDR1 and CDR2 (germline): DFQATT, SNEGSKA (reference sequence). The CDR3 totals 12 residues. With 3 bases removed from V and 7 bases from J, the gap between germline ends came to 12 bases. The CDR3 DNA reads TGCAGTGCTAGTCGGACGGATTTTGAAGCTTTCTTT. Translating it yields CSASRTDFEAFF.

The CDR3 protein is CASSELAGTYEQYV. The CDR3 DNA is TGTGCCAGCAGTGAGCTAGCGGGGACCTACGAGCAGTACGTC. The genes are TRBV6-1 and TRBJ2-7; the match to TRBD2 covers 9 bases. The ends lost 3 bases at V and 2 bases at J; junction bases unmatched: 2. There are 14 residues in the CDR3. The germline CDR1 and CDR2 sequences are MNHNS and SASEGT.

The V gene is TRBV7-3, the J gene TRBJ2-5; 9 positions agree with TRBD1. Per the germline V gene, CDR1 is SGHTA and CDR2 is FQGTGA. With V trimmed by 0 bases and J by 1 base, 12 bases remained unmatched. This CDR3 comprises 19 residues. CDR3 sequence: CASSLTGHLGQGSQETQYF. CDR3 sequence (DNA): TGTGCCAGCAGCTTAACGGGCCACCTGGGACAGGGCTCCCAAGAGACCCAGTACTTC. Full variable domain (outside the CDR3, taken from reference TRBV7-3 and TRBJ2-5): GAGVSQTPSNKVTEKGKYVELRCDPISGHTALYWYRQSLGQGPEFLIYFQGTGAADDSGLPNDRFFAVRPEGSVSTLKIQRTERGDSAVYLCASSLTGHLGQGSQETQYFGPGTRLLVL.

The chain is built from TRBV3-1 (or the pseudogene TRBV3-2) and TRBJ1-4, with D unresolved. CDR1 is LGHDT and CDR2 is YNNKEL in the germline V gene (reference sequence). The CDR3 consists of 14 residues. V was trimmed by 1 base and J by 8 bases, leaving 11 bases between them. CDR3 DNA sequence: TGTGCCAGCAGCCAAGTCAACGGCGTCGAAAAACTGTTTTTT. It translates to CASSQVNGVEKLFF.

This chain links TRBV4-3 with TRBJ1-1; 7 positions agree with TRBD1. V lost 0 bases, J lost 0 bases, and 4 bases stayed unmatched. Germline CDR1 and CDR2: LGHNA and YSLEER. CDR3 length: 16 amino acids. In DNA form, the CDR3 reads TGCGCCAGCAGCCAAGATAGGGGGCTCATGAACACTGAAGCTTTCTTT. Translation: CASSQDRGLMNTEAFF.

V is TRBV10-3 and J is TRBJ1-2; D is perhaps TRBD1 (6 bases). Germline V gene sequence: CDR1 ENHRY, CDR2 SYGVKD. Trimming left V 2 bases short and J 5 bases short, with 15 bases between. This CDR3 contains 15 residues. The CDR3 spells CAISEEGRGGYGYTF. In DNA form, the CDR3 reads TGTGCCATCAGTGAGGAGGGCAGGGGAGGGTATGGCTACACCTTC.

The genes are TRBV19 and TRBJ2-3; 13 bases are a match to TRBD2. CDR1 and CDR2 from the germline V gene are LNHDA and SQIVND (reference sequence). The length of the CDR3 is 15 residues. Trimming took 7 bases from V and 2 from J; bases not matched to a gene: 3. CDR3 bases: TGTGCCAGTAAAGGGACTAGCGGGGACACAGATACGCAGTATTTT. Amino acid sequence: CASKGTSGDTDTQYF.

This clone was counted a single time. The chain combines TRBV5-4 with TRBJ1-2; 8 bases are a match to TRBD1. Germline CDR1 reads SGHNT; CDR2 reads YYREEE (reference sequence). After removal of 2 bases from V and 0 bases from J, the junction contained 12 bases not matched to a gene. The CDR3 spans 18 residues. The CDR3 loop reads CASSLLRDRTGSNYGYTF. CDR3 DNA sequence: TGTGCCAGCAGCTTACTACGGGACAGGACTGGGTCTAACTATGGCTACACCTTC.

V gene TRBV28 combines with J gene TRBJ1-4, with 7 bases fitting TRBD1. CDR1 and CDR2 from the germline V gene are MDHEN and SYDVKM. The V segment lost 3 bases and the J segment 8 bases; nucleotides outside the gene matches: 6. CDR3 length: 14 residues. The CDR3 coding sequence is TGTGCCAGCAGTTTGGCGCAGGGGGACGAAAAACTGTTTTTT. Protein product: CASSLAQGDEKLFF.

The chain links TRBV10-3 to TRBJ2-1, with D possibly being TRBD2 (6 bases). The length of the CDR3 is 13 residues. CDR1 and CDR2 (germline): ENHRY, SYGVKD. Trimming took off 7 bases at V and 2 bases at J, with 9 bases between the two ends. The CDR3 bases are TGTGCCATCATGGGGGGACCCTACAATGAGCAGTTCTTC. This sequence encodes CAIMGGPYNEQFF.

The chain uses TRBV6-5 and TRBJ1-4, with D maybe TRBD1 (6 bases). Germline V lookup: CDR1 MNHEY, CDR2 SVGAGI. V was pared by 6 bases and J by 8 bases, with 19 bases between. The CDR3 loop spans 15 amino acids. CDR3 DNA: TGTGCCAGCAGGGACTTGTTGGGGGGCGCCGAAAAACTGTTTTTT. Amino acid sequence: CASRDLLGGAEKLFF.

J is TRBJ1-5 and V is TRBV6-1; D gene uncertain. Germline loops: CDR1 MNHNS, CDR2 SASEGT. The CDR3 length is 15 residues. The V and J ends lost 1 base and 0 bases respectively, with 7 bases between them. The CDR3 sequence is CASSEDGDSNQPQHF. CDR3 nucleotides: TGTGCCAGCAGTGAAGACGGCGATAGCAATCAGCCCCAGCATTTT.

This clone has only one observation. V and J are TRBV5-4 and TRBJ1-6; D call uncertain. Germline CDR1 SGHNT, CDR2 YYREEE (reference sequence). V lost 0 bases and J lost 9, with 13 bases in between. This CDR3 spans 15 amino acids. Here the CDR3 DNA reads TGTGCCAGCAGCTTGGTTGGGAGGGAGGTTTCACCCCTCCACTTT. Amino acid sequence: CASSLVGREVSPLHF.

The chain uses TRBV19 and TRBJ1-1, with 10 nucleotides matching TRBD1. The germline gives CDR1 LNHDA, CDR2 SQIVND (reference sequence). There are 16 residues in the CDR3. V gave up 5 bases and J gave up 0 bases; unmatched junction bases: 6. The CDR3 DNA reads TGTGCCAGTAGTCCCCTGACAGGGGGCATGAACACTGAAGCTTTCTTT. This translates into CASSPLTGGMNTEAFF.

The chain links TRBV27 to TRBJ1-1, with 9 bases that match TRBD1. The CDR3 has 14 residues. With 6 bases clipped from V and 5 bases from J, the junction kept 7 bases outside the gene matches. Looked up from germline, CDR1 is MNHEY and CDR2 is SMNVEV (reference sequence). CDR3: CASSLGQGFTEAFF. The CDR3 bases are TGTGCCAGCAGCCTGGGACAGGGCTTTACTGAAGCTTTCTTT.

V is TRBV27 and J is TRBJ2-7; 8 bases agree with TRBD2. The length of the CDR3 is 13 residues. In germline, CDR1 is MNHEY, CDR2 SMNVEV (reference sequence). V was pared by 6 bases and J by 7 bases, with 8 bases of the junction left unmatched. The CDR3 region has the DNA TGTGCCAGCAGACCAAGCGGGGGTCGGGAGCAGTACTTC. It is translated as CASRPSGGREQYF.

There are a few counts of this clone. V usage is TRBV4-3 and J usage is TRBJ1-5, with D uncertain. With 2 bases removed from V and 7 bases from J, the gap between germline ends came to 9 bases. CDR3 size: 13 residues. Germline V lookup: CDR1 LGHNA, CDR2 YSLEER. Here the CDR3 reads CASSQQVGQPQHF. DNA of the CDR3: TGCGCCAGCAGCCAACAGGTCGGACAGCCCCAGCATTTT.

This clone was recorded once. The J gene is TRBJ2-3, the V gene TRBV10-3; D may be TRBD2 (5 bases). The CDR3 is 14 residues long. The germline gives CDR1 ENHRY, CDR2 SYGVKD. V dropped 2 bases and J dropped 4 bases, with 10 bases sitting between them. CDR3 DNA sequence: TGTGCCATCAGTGAGGGAGGTCGGGCAGATACGCAGTATTTT. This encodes CAISEGGRADTQYF.

CDR3 in DNA: TGTGCCAGCAGCCCCAGGCCCGGATACACCATATATTTT. This sequence encodes CASSPRPGYTIYF. This chain uses TRBV3-1 (or the pseudogene TRBV3-2) with TRBJ1-3, with D hard to call. This CDR3 contains 13 residues. V shed 4 bases and J shed 8 bases, with 12 bases lying between them. CDR1 is LGHDT and CDR2 is YNNKEL in the germline V gene (reference sequence).

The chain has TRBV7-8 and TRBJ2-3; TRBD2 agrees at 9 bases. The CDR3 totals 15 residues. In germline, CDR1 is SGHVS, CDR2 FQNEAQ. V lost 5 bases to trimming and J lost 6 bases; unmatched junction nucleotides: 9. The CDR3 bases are TGTGCCAGCAGCCCCCCGCGGGGGGGCCCCGATACGCAGTATTTT. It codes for CASSPPRGGPDTQYF.

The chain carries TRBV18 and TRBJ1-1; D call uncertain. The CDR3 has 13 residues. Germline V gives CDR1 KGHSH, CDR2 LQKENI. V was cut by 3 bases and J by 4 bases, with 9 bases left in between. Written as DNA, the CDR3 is TGTGCCAGCTCACCCTCGGCCTCCACTGAAGCTTTCTTT. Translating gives CASSPSASTEAFF.